This T cell receptor beta chain was obtained from a study of CD8 T cells in ankylosing spondylitis (dated by TCRdb to 2016 to 2017). Describing the broader study: The study set out to find disease-linked TCR variants by profiling T cell receptor beta repertoires in ankylosing spondylitis patients and healthy donors. The full study cohort comprised 25 or so ankylosing spondylitis patients and roughly 100 healthy donors. Peripheral blood was sampled, and synovial fluid was additionally collected from ankylosing spondylitis patients. Summary of the overall study and its limitations: According to the report, matched synovial fluid samples from ankylosing spondylitis patients were significantly enriched for the disease-linked clones. Some motif variants had previously been reported in the synovial fluid and blood of reactive arthritis patients, which suggests shared mechanisms of disease initiation. A CD8+ phenotype was shown by the disease-linked clones, which were found at relatively low frequencies in peripheral blood. A TCR beta motif of 8 or 9 highly homologous amino acid variants appeared characteristic of blood from ankylosing spondylitis patients.

This clonotype was counted between two and nine times. Its specific antigen is unknown. No base-level quality is on record; no much larger clone is a single base apart. The reads were generated on an Illumina HiSeq 2500. TCR beta libraries were prepared by quantitative 5'-RACE with molecular barcodes. As for how the authors treated the data: A new computational method based on a probabilistic model of VDJ rearrangement was used to identify disease-linked TCR variants. The public reads were run again by TCRdb, first through fastp at Q25 and then through MiXCR, and only productive beta chains were kept. Rows are combined by CDR3 protein, so each entry shows the most common genes and DNA. These V and J calls originate from TCRdb's pipeline instead of the authors' own analysis. The sample has a few hundred thousand distinct CDR3 sequences on record, around 24% of them singletons. Clones ranked in the top ten supply 16% of the sample.

The origin of this receptor is a male donor with ankylosing spondylitis. Source material: blood, either unsorted or a sorted T cell fraction (not recorded which).

The CDR3: CSGQVAYEQYF. The DNA sequence follows: TGCAGCGGACAGGTAGCCTACGAGCAGTACTTC. The V and J genes are TRBV29-1 and TRBJ2-7, and the D gene may be TRBD1, 6 bases matching. CDR1 and CDR2 (SQVTM, ANQGSEA) derive from the germline V gene. V was cut back by 7 bases and J by 2 bases, leaving a gap of 9 bases between them. Taken from cysteine to phenylalanine, the CDR3 has 11 residues. Kept here is only the CDR3 DNA, which spans 33 bases and is read in frame from base 1.